The 22 T cell receptor beta chains given below trace back to one sample, sequenced in a study of PD-1 blockade in classical Hodgkin lymphoma. Patients all relapsed after autologous stem cell transplantation, and there was variation in brentuximab vedotin exposure. TCRdb's copy holds only in-frame clones and misses some; the assay was immunoSEQ multiplex PCR. The sample has more than 10,000 clones; 80% are singletons. The sample here was peripheral blood mononuclear cells (PBMCs), taken before the second cycle of nivolumab. These receptor sequences come from a human donor with classical Hodgkin lymphoma.

This chain links TRBV5-1 with TRBJ2-7; D may match TRBD1 or TRBD2 (5 bases each). The CDR3 consists of 14 residues. The germline V and J ends were trimmed by 2 bases and 2 bases, with 11 bases remaining between them. Germline CDR1 is SGHRS and CDR2 is YFSETQ. The CDR3 reads CASSFEGSAYEQYF. The CDR3 DNA is TGCGCCAGCAGCTTTGAGGGGTCGGCCTACGAGCAGTACTTC.

This chain joins TRBV6-4 and TRBJ1-5; tentative D call: TRBD1 (6 bases). Trimming cost V 4 bases and J 3 bases, with 7 bases left between them. The CDR3 sequence is 13 residues long. Germline values: CDR1 MRHNA, CDR2 SNTAGT. The CDR3 protein is CASSAGVNQPQHF. CDR3 bases: TGTGCCAGCAGTGCAGGGGTCAATCAGCCCCAGCATTTT.

Regarding this clone: In the same sample, other DNA sequences code for this CDR3. J is TRBJ2-7 and V is TRBV5-6; 7 bases are shared with TRBD2. In germline, CDR1 is SGHDT, CDR2 YYEEEE. The junction had 8 bases not matched to a gene; V was cut back by 4 bases and J by 4 bases. The CDR3 covers 14 residues. The CDR3 nucleotides are TGTGCCAGCAGCCTGGGAGGGGATTTTTACGAGCAGTACTTC. This sequence encodes CASSLGGDFYEQYF.

This clone was recorded once. The chain joins TRBV11-3 to TRBJ2-3; D is uncertain. This CDR3 has 11 residues. Germline loops: CDR1 SGHNT, CDR2 YENEEA. The V end lost 5 bases, the J end lost 5 bases, and 5 bases lay between the germline ends. The CDR3 DNA is TGTGCCAGCAGCCAAGGAGATACGCAGTATTTT. This codes for CASSQGDTQYF.

The V and J genes are TRBV28 and TRBJ2-7; 10 bases match TRBD2. The CDR3 loop spans 17 amino acids. V dropped 3 bases and J dropped 4; count of bases not matched to a gene: 12. Germline V gene lookup returns CDR1 MDHEN and CDR2 SYDVKM. DNA of the CDR3: TGTGCCAGCAGTTTTATTAGCGGGAGGCCAACGACGTACGAGCAGTACTTC. Its translation: CASSFISGRPTTYEQYF. Supplemented by reference TRBV28 and TRBJ2-7, the full variable domain reads DVKVTQSSRYLVKRTGEKVFLECVQDMDHENMFWYRQDPGLGLRLIYFSYDVKMKEKGDIPEGYSVSREKKERFSLILESASTNQTSMYLCASSFISGRPTTYEQYFGPGTRLTVT.

V and J are TRBV27 and TRBJ2-2, with unresolved D. V was shortened by 5 bases and J by 7 bases, with 8 bases between the two germline ends. Germline V gene sequence: CDR1 MNHEY, CDR2 SMNVEV (reference sequence). This CDR3 is built from 12 residues. Here the CDR3 reads CASSKGFGELFF. CDR3 nucleotide sequence: TGTGCCAGCAGTAAAGGTTTCGGGGAGCTGTTTTTT.

The V and J genes are TRBV5-1 and TRBJ2-7, with TRBD2 matching over 9 bases. The CDR3 extends over 14 amino acids. Per germline, CDR1 SGHRS and CDR2 YFSETQ. With 4 bases clipped from V and 0 bases from J, the junction kept 2 bases outside the gene matches. CDR3 sequence (DNA): TGCGCCAGCAGCCCTAGCGGGAACTCCTACGAGCAGTACTTC. As protein: CASSPSGNSYEQYF.

The chain is built from TRBV6-5 and TRBJ1-5; D is uncertain. The CDR3 sequence is 13 residues long. Trimming took 4 bases from V and 6 from J, leaving 10 bases between them. Germline values: CDR1 MNHEY, CDR2 SVGAGI. CDR3 in DNA: TGTGCCAGCAGTTTCGGGGTAGGTCAGCCCCAGCATTTT. As protein: CASSFGVGQPQHF.

This clone showed up just once. The chain combines TRBV18 with TRBJ1-1, with 7 positions matching TRBD1. V lost 8 bases to trimming and J lost 0 bases; unmatched junction nucleotides: 6. CDR1 KGHSH and CDR2 LQKENI come from the germline V gene. The CDR3 runs to 14 residues. CDR3 amino acids: CASVGDSMNTEAFF. The CDR3 DNA reads as TGTGCCAGCGTGGGGGACAGCATGAACACTGAAGCTTTCTTT.

In the case of this clone: The germline gene is not matched at one end of the junction; a read error may be the cause. The chain links TRBV4-1 to TRBJ2-7; D could derive from TRBD1 or TRBD2 (6 bases each). The germline V gene encodes CDR1 MGHRA and CDR2 YSYEKL. The CDR3 loop spans 16 amino acids. The CDR3 protein is CASSQVIRQGTWPLEF. The CDR3, as DNA: TGCGCCAGCAGCCAAGTTATTAGGCAGGGGACTTGGCCCTTGGAATTC.

Worth noting for this clone: The junction differs from germline at one of its ends, possibly a read error. In the same sample, other DNA sequences code for this CDR3. The rearrangement joins TRBV11-3 to TRBJ2-1; D remains unclear. Germline V gene sequence: CDR1 SGHNT, CDR2 YENEEA. There are 13 residues in the CDR3. For the CDR3, the DNA is TGTGCCAGCAGCCTAGACCCCCCCGGTGAGCAGTTCTTC. Its protein product is CASSLDPPGEQFF. The whole variable domain, filled in from reference TRBV11-3 and TRBJ2-1, reads EAGVVQSPRYKIIEKKQPVAFWCNPISGHNTLYWYLQNLGQGPELLIRYENEEAVDDSQLPKDRFSAERLKGVDSTLKIQPAELGDSAVYLCASSLDPPGEQFFGPGTRLTVL.

The gene calls are TRBV9 and TRBJ1-2, with unresolved D. The CDR3 spans 15 residues. CDR1 SGDLS and CDR2 YYNGEE come from the germline V gene. V was pared by 0 bases and J by 8 bases, with 17 bases between. CDR3 loop: CASSVGSATMEGYTF. CDR3 DNA sequence: TGTGCCAGCAGCGTAGGGTCAGCTACTATGGAAGGCTACACCTTC.

The chain couples TRBV5-5 to TRBJ2-7; D is perhaps TRBD1 or TRBD2 (5 bases each). Trimming stripped 3 bases from V and 0 bases from J, with 16 bases between. Germline loops: CDR1 SGHKS, CDR2 YYEKEE (reference sequence). The CDR3 is made up of 16 amino acids. The CDR3 sequence: CASSSTPGRNSYEQYF. CDR3 bases: TGTGCCAGCAGCTCCACCCCGGGACGCAACTCCTACGAGCAGTACTTC.

This chain links TRBV2 with TRBJ2-1, with D unresolved. Germline V CDR1 and CDR2: SNHLY, FYNNEI. Trimming took off 5 bases at V and 3 bases at J, with 8 bases between the two ends. This CDR3 has 13 amino acids. This CDR3 reads CASSSWDYNEQFF. The DNA for the CDR3 is TGTGCCAGCAGTTCTTGGGACTACAATGAGCAGTTCTTC.

The chain links TRBV5-6 to TRBJ2-5, with D possibly TRBD2 on 6 matching bases. CDR3 size: 18 residues. V was clipped by 2 bases and J by 5 bases, with 25 bases between them. Germline V CDR1 and CDR2: SGHDT, YYEEEE. This CDR3 is CASSFYLSGRRVQETQYF. CDR3 in DNA: TGTGCCAGCAGCTTCTATTTGTCGGGTCGGAGGGTACAGGAGACCCAGTACTTC.

In this sample, this clone turned up a few times. The chain carries TRBV7-9 and TRBJ1-5, with D maybe TRBD1 (5 bases). This CDR3 is 14 amino acids long. Looked up from germline, CDR1 is SEHNR and CDR2 is FQNEAQ (reference sequence). V gave up 5 bases and J gave up 3 bases, with 11 bases separating them. The CDR3 loop reads CASSPQGNNQPQHF. DNA of the CDR3: TGTGCCAGCAGCCCCCAGGGTAACAATCAGCCCCAGCATTTT.

The chain combines TRBV2 with TRBJ2-3; possibly TRBD2 for D (5 bases). Germline V gives CDR1 SNHLY, CDR2 FYNNEI. The CDR3 totals 15 residues. V gave up 10 bases and J gave up 4 bases, with 21 bases separating them. This CDR3 reads CATRGSSGASDTQYF. CDR3 nucleotides: TGTGCCACCCGAGGTTCGAGCGGAGCGTCAGATACGCAGTATTTT.

V gene TRBV5-1 combines with J gene TRBJ2-1; 7 nucleotides align to TRBD2. V lost 2 bases, J lost 0 bases, and 2 bases stayed unmatched. The length of the CDR3 is 15 residues. From germline, CDR1 is SGHRS and CDR2 YFSETQ. The CDR3 loop is CASSLAGSSYNEQFF. CDR3 coding DNA: TGCGCCAGCAGCTTAGCGGGAAGCTCCTACAATGAGCAGTTCTTC.

The chain links TRBV11-1 to TRBJ2-7; 8 positions agree with TRBD1. This CDR3 region has 13 residues. V lost 6 bases, J lost 2 bases, and 3 bases stayed unmatched. Germline CDR1 is SGHAT and CDR2 is FQDESV (reference sequence). CDR3 DNA: TGTGCCAGCAGAGACAGGGGAACCTACGAGCAGTACTTC. Its translation: CASRDRGTYEQYF.

The rearrangement joins TRBV19 to TRBJ2-1; TRBD2 matches at 15 bases. J was trimmed by 6 bases and V by 7 bases; bases with no gene match: 10. This CDR3 is 17 amino acids long. Per germline, CDR1 LNHDA and CDR2 SQIVND (reference sequence). The CDR3 coding sequence is TGTGCCAGTAACGATCCGCGGACTAGCGGGAGGGTCAATGAGCAGTTCTTC. Encoded protein: CASNDPRTSGRVNEQFF.

The chain employs TRBV6-6 and TRBJ1-3; TRBD1 matches at 7 bases. CDR3 size: 16 residues. CDR1 is MNHNY, CDR2 SVGAGI, per germline (reference sequence). The V and J ends lost 2 bases and 2 bases, in that order; junction bases with no gene match: 6. The CDR3 DNA reads TGTGCCAGCAGTTACGGTGCAGGGGGTACTGGAAACACCATATATTTT. Protein product: CASSYGAGGTGNTIYF.

The chain's CDR3 is CASSFYPETGELFF. Written as DNA, the CDR3 is TGTGCCAGCAGTTTTTACCCAGAAACCGGGGAGCTGTTTTTT. The rearrangement links TRBV28 to TRBJ2-2; D remains unclear. This CDR3 spans 14 amino acids. The V and J ends lost 3 bases and 5 bases respectively, with 10 bases between them. Germline CDR1 MDHEN, CDR2 SYDVKM.